This is a list of T cell receptor beta chains from one sample in a study of blood T cells in healthy people across ages. MiXCR, applied by TCRdb to the 5' RACE reads, yields one record per CDR3 protein. The data show about 780,000 distinct CDR3 sequences, approximately 67% seen once. Input material: blood. These receptors were taken from a man younger than 40 in good health. Both conserved end residues are part of each CDR3. The order of the fields is V gene, CDR3 protein.

TRBV9,CASSSGPSSYEQYF
TRBV28,CASSLDRSYYEQYF
TRBV6-1,CASSDSPGADGYTF
TRBV13,CASSGRLAGARETQYF
TRBV20-1,CSAPGQAESPLHF
TRBV13,CASSPNNAGRTGELFF
TRBV12-3/TRBV12-4,CASSTTSGEYNEQFF
TRBV7-3,CASSRARQSTDTQYF
TRBV12-3/TRBV12-4,CASRFNHLKDREVNKQFF
TRBV28,CARSLGPDGTQYF
TRBV9,CASSPGQGFEPQHF
TRBV7-2,CASSFATGGGGNEQFF
TRBV9,CASSVATGPGQETQYF
TRBV12-3/TRBV12-4,CASNGGGLSYEQYF
TRBV12-3/TRBV12-4,CASSFPGETQYF
TRBV28,CASSLSPGGEQFF
TRBV7-9,CASSRRQVNTGELFF
TRBV30,CARLAGAGETQYF
TRBV11-1,CASSLERHISYEQYF
TRBV7-2,CASNSGGEQFF
TRBV7-2,CASSPQVTDTQYF
TRBV14,CASSQGRQGYSYEQYF